Reported below is one T cell receptor beta chain. In the authors' methods: Nucleated cell number was recorded as an estimate derived from reference gene primer amplification. The method was immunoSEQ multiplex PCR; TCRdb's version includes in-frame clones alone and lacks a portion of them. Clone size and V and J calls were adopted from that table, with D and trimming inferred from the DNA. The table shows under 300,000 clones, with around 89% occurring only once. Self-reported history from a screening survey and questionnaire set each donor's cohort. This entry belongs to a study of blood T cell repertoires in COVID-19. About the research overall: Samples representing acute and convalescent COVID-19 were sourced from the United States, Italy and Spain.

The V end was cut by 6 bases, the J end by 10 bases, with 19 bases between. The CDR3 covers 15 residues. Per germline, CDR1 SEHNR and CDR2 FQNEAQ (reference sequence). This TCR came from a middle-aged man who had recovered from COVID-19. Material: PBMCs or T cells enriched from blood (not recorded which). The rearrangement uses TRBV7-9 and TRBJ1-6; D remains unclear. CDR3 nucleotide sequence: TGTGCCAGCAGTCAGTACGACATTCCGGCCTCACCCCTCCACTTT. Its protein product is CASSQYDIPASPLHF. Variable domain in full (rest from reference TRBV7-9 and TRBJ1-6): DTGVSQNPRHKITKRGQNVTFRCDPISEHNRLYWYRQTLGQGPEFLTYFQNEAQLEKSRLLSDRFSAERPKGSFSTLEIQRTEQGDSAMYLCASSQYDIPASPLHFGNGTRLTVT.